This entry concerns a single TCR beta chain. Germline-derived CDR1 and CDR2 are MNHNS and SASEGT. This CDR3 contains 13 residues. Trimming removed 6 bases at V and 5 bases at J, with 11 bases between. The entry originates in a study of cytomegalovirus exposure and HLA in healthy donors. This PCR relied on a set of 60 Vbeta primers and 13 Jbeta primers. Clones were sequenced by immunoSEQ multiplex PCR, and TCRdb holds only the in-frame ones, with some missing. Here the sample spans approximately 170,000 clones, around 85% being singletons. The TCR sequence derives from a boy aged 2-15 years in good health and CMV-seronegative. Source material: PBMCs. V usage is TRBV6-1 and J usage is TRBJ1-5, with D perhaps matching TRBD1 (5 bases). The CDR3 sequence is CASRDSQYQPQHF. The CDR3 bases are TGTGCCAGCAGAGACAGTCAGTATCAGCCCCAGCATTTT.